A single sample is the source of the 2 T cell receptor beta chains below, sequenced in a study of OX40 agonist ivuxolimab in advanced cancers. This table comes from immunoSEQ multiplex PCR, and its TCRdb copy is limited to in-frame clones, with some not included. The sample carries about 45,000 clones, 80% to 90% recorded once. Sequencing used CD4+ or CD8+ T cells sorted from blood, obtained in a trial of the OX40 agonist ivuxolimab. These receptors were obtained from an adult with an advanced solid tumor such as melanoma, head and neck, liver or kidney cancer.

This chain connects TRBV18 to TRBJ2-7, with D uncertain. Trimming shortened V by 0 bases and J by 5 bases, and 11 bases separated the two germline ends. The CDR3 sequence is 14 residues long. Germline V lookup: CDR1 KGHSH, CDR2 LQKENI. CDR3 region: CASSPPVDPHEQYF. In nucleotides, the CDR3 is TGTGCCAGCTCACCACCAGTGGATCCCCACGAGCAGTACTTC.

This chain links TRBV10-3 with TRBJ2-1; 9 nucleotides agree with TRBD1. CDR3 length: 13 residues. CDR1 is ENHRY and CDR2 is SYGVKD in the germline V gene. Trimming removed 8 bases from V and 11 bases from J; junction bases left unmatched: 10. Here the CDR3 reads CAIGQGTERKQFF. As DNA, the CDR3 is TGTGCCATCGGACAGGGGACCGAGCGGAAGCAGTTCTTC.